This passage covers 20 T cell receptor beta chains from one sample sequenced in a study of T-cell reconstitution after alpha-beta-depleted transplantation in children. The library targeted TCRbeta and was prepared with unique molecular identifiers. TCRdb independently ran MiXCR on the PCR reads; one entry per CDR3 protein. The sample gives 490,000 or so distinct CDR3 sequences, roughly a tenth of which show up once; approximately 2% is in the top ten. The sample in question was PBMCs, obtained before TCRalphabeta/CD19-depleted stem cell transplant. The receptor source for this set is a child younger than 10 with inherited bone marrow failure, due to receive a stem cell transplant.

In this sample, this clonotype turned up many times. The V call is TRBV12-3 or TRBV12-4, the J call TRBJ1-2; D remains unclear. There are 14 residues in the CDR3. The germline V and J ends were trimmed by 1 base and 3 bases, with 9 bases remaining between them. In DNA form, the CDR3 reads TGTGCCAGCAGTTTAGTAATGGCATACTATGGCTACACCTTC. Encoded protein: CASSLVMAYYGYTF.

The chain has TRBV29-1 and TRBJ2-1; D is unresolved. Germline lookup yields CDR1 SQVTM and CDR2 ANQGSEA. There are 14 residues in the CDR3. Trimming stripped 5 bases from V and 0 bases from J, with 11 bases between. The CDR3 sequence: CSVQTESSYNEQFF. The CDR3, as DNA: TGCAGCGTTCAGACGGAGAGCTCCTACAATGAGCAGTTCTTC.

The gene calls are TRBV20-1 and TRBJ2-1, with 8 bases lining up with TRBD1. The ends lost 4 bases at V and 4 bases at J; junction bases unmatched: 9. This CDR3 region has 15 residues. Germline values: CDR1 DFQATT, CDR2 SNEGSKA (reference sequence). CDR3 nucleotides: TGCAGTGCTACCCGACAGGGGTCTGCTTACAATGAGCAGTTCTTC. Amino acids: CSATRQGSAYNEQFF.

Ten or more counts support this clonotype. This rearrangement joins TRBV18 to TRBJ2-7; D may be TRBD1 (6 bases). CDR3 length: 16 amino acids. V shed 4 bases and J shed 4 bases, with 20 bases lying between them. The V gene's germline CDR1 is KGHSH and CDR2 LQKENI. The CDR3 loop reads CASSRPLGHPLYEQYF. DNA of the CDR3: TGTGCCAGCTCACGGCCCTTGGGACACCCCTTATACGAGCAGTACTTC.

The table lists this clonotype with many counts. The chain uses TRBV7-9 and TRBJ2-1, with TRBD2 identical over 8 bases. Trimming cost V 6 bases and J 4 bases; bases outside gene matches: 8. This CDR3 has 15 amino acids. Germline V CDR1 and CDR2: SEHNR, FQNEAQ (reference sequence). The chain's CDR3 is CASSPTSGGYNEQFF. CDR3 DNA sequence: TGTGCCAGCAGTCCCACTAGCGGTGGTTACAATGAGCAGTTCTTC.

In this sample, this clonotype turned up many times. The chain employs TRBV5-1 and TRBJ2-7; D is uncertain. Per germline, CDR1 SGHRS and CDR2 YFSETQ. V lost 0 bases and J lost 1, with 5 bases in between. The CDR3 has 13 amino acids. In DNA, the CDR3 is TGCGCCAGCAGCTTGGAAGATTCCTACGAGCAGTACTTC. Its protein product is CASSLEDSYEQYF. The variable domain in full, completed from reference TRBV5-1 and TRBJ2-7, reads KAGVTQTPRYLIKTRGQQVTLSCSPISGHRSVSWYQQTPGQGLQFLFEYFSETQRNKGNFPGRFSGRQFSNSRSEMNVSTLELGDSALYLCASSLEDSYEQYFGPGTRLTVT.

Ten or more counts support this clonotype. V and J are TRBV12-3 or TRBV12-4 and TRBJ2-3; D ambiguous. The ends were cut back, 7 bases at V and 5 bases at J, with 19 bases in the middle. This CDR3 region has 15 residues. The CDR3 bases are TGTGCCAGCATCCTGGATTATGAGTACATAGATACGCAGTATTTT. The encoded protein is CASILDYEYIDTQYF.

Many counts were recorded for this clonotype. The chain recombines TRBV4-3 with TRBJ2-1, with D possibly TRBD1 on 6 matching bases. Germline CDR1 is LGHNA and CDR2 is YSLEER. Trimming removed 0 bases from V and 6 bases from J, with 15 bases in between. This CDR3 has 16 amino acids. CDR3 nucleotide sequence: TGCGCCAGCAGCCAAGATGGGGGCAGATCCCCCAATGAGCAGTTCTTC. Translated: CASSQDGGRSPNEQFF.

A remark on this clonotype: It may be a read error: a sequence one base away is much more abundant. The chain has TRBV28 and TRBJ1-2; unclear D gene. Germline CDR1 MDHEN, CDR2 SYDVKM. The CDR3 totals 11 residues. The CDR3 DNA reads TGTGCCAGCAGTACGAACTATGGCCACACCTTC. This translates into CASSTNYGHTF.

Of note for this clonotype: Since a much larger clone is just one base distant, this may be a read error. The chain recombines TRBV20-1 with TRBJ2-1; 11 bases align to TRBD2. The CDR3 loop spans 19 amino acids. V was clipped by 5 bases and J by 7 bases; unmatched bases: 22. Germline V gene data show CDR1 as DFQATT and CDR2 as SNEGSKA (reference sequence). The CDR3 nucleotides are TGCAGTGCTGATATAGCGGGAGGGCCGATTAACGCGGAGTGGAATGAGCAGTTCTTC. Translation: CSADIAGGPINAEWNEQFF.

The table lists this clonotype with many counts. The CDR3 sequence is CSVGERGLGEQYF. For the CDR3, the DNA is TGCAGCGTTGGGGAGCGGGGGCTCGGGGAGCAGTACTTC. The gene calls are TRBV29-1 and TRBJ2-7, with 8 bases lining up with TRBD2. The CDR3 spans 13 residues. Germline CDR1 is SQVTM and CDR2 is ANQGSEA. With V trimmed by 4 bases and J by 7 bases, 9 bases remained unmatched.

This clonotype occurred many times. This sequence joins TRBV27 and TRBJ1-2; D perhaps matches TRBD1 (5 bases). Germline V gene sequence: CDR1 MNHEY, CDR2 SMNVEV (reference sequence). Deletions cut 3 bases from V and 3 bases from J, with 11 bases between. The CDR3 loop spans 14 amino acids. The CDR3 spells CASSFSGADYGYTF. CDR3 sequence (DNA): TGTGCCAGCAGTTTCTCCGGGGCGGACTATGGCTACACCTTC.

This clonotype was seen a handful of times. The chain employs TRBV29-1 and TRBJ2-2, with 12 positions matching TRBD1. Per germline, CDR1 SQVTM and CDR2 ANQGSEA. Trimming took 2 bases from V and 6 from J; bases not matched to a gene: 4. The CDR3 contains 15 residues. CDR3 in DNA: TGCAGCGTTGAAAAGGGACAGGGGGCGGCCGGGGAGCTGTTTTTT. This codes for CSVEKGQGAAGELFF.

The chain has TRBV27 and TRBJ2-1, with D maybe TRBD2 (5 bases). The V and J ends lost 11 bases and 5 bases respectively, with 10 bases between them. This CDR3 is built from 11 residues. Germline V gene data show CDR1 as MNHEY and CDR2 as SMNVEV (reference sequence). The CDR3 DNA sequence: TGTGCCTCGGGAAGGGACAATGAGCAGTTCTTC. It yields the protein CASGRDNEQFF.

Regarding this clonotype: A much bigger clone sits one base away, suggesting this may be a read error. The chain links TRBV28 to TRBJ1-1; D perhaps matches TRBD1 (5 bases). This CDR3 has 16 residues. CDR1 and CDR2 (germline): MDHEN, SYDVKM. The CDR3 sequence is CASSFQGRVRRTGAFF. The CDR3, as DNA: TGTGCCAGCAGTTTTCAGGGTAGGGTCCGTCGTACTGGAGCTTTCTTT.

This clonotype has a handful of counts. V usage is TRBV20-1 and J usage is TRBJ2-3, with 11 bases identical to TRBD2. The length of the CDR3 is 13 residues. V was pared by 1 base and J by 8 bases, with 2 bases of the junction left unmatched. Germline CDR1 DFQATT, CDR2 SNEGSKA (reference sequence). CDR3 protein: CSARATSGITQYF. DNA of the CDR3: TGCAGTGCTAGAGCGACTAGCGGGATTACGCAGTATTTT.

This clonotype was detected ten times or more. This sequence joins TRBV10-2 and TRBJ2-1, with TRBD2 matching over 9 bases. This CDR3 region has 16 residues. V lost 2 bases to trimming and J lost 2 bases; unmatched junction nucleotides: 4. Germline assignment: CDR1 WSHSY and CDR2 SAAADI. The CDR3 region has the DNA TGCGCCAGCAGTGAGAAGGCTAGCGGGGCCTACAATGAGCAGTTCTTC. The encoded protein is CASSEKASGAYNEQFF.

In its sample, this clonotype was seen many times. This chain links TRBV5-1 with TRBJ2-7; weak D call: TRBD2 (5 bases). The CDR3 is 14 residues long. The V gene lost 4 bases and the J gene lost 1 base, with 12 bases spanning the gap. Germline-derived CDR1 and CDR2 are SGHRS and YFSETQ. In DNA form, the CDR3 reads TGCGCCAGCAGCCCTATAACGGGGTCCTACGAGCAGTACTTC. Protein product: CASSPITGSYEQYF.

This clonotype has only a few counts. This chain links TRBV6-1 with TRBJ1-2; weak D call: TRBD1 (6 bases). Trimming removed 6 bases at V and 4 bases at J, with 12 bases between. The CDR3 length is 13 residues. Germline V gives CDR1 MNHNS, CDR2 SASEGT. As DNA, the CDR3 is TGTGCCAGCAGACCAGGGGTAGGCTATGGCTACACCTTC. Amino acids: CASRPGVGYGYTF.

In this sample, this clonotype turned up many times. The chain recombines TRBV10-3 with TRBJ2-1; TRBD2 aligns across 12 bases. The CDR3 has 15 amino acids. Germline loops: CDR1 ENHRY, CDR2 SYGVKD. V trimming: 4 bases; J trimming: 6 bases; junction bases outside the gene matches: 4. CDR3 sequence (DNA): TGTGCCATCAGTGCTTCGACTAGCGGGGGCAATGAGCAGTTCTTC. Amino acids: CAISASTSGGNEQFF.